This paragraph covers one T cell receptor beta chain sequence. Its antigen remains unknown. The trim removed 0 bases at V and 1 base at J, leaving 3 bases unmatched. CDR1 is LGHNA, CDR2 YNFKEQ, per germline. The CDR3 runs 16 residues. The sample originates from a study of response to subunit inactivated influenza vaccine. Study-level results: Each seasonal influenza vaccination, the authors suggested, recruits few new T cells.

TCRdb fed the RT-PCR reads into MiXCR, producing one record per CDR3 protein. This table holds a few hundred thousand distinct CDR3 sequences, around 15% found once. The sequencing used PBMCs from blood, collected 11 to 12 days after vaccination. The TCR sequence derives from a man aged 45-65 years who received an inactivated influenza vaccine. The chain employs TRBV4-2 and TRBJ2-3; 8 bases line up with TRBD2. This CDR3 reads CASSQETGGRTDTQYF. In DNA form, the CDR3 reads TGTGCCAGCAGCCAAGAGACGGGAGGGCGCACAGATACGCAGTATTTT.